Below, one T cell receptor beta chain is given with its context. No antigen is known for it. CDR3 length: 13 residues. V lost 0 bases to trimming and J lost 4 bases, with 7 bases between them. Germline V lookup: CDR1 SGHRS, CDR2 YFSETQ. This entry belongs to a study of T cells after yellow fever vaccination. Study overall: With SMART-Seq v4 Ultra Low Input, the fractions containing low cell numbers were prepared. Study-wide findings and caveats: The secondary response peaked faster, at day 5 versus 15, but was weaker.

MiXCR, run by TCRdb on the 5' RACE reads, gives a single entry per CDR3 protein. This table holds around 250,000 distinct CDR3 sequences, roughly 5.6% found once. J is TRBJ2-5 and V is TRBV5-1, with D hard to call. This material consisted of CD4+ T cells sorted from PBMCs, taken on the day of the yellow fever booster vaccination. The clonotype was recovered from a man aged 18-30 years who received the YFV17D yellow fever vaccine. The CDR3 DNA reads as TGCGCCAGCAGCTTGGCAGGAATAGAGACCCAGTACTTC. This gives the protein CASSLAGIETQYF.